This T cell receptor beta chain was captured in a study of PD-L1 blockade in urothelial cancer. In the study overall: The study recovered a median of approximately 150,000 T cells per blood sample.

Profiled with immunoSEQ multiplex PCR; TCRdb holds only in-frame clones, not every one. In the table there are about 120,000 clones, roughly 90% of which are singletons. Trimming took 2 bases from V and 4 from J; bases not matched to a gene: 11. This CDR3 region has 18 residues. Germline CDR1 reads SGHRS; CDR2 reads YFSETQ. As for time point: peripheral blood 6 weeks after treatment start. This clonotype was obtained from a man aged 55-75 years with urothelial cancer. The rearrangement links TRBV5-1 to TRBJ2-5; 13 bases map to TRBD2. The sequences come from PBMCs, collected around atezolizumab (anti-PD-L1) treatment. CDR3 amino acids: CASSFDKLAGGPGETQYF. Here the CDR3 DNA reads TGCGCCAGCAGCTTCGATAAACTAGCGGGAGGGCCTGGAGAGACCCAGTACTTC.